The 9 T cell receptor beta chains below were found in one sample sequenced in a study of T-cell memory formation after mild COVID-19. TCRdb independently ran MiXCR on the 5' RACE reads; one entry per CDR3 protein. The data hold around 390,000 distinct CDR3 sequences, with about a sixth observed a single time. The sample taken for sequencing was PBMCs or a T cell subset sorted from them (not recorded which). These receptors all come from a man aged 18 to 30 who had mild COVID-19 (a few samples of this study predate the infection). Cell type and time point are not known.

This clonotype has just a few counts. CDR3 amino acids: CASSPGGVAGELFF. CDR3 bases: TGTGCCAGCAGCCCAGGGGGGGTCGCCGGGGAGCTGTTTTTT. The V and J genes are TRBV7-3 and TRBJ2-2; D is tentatively TRBD1 or TRBD2 (7 bases each). CDR1 SGHTA and CDR2 FQGTGA come from the germline V gene. V shed 5 bases and J shed 6 bases, with 13 bases lying between them. This CDR3 is built from 14 residues.

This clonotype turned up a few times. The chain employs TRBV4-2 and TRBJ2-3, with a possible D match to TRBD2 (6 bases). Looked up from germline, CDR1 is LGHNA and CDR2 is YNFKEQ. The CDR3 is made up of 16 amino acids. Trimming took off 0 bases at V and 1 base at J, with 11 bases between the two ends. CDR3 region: CASSQEVKRGTDTQYF. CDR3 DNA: TGTGCCAGCAGCCAAGAAGTCAAGCGGGGCACAGATACGCAGTATTTT.

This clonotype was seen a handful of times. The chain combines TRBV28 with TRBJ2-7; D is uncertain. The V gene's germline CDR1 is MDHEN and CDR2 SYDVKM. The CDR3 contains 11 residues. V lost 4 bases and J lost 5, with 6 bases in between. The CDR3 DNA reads TGTGCCAGCAGTTCCTGGGACGAGCAGTACGTC. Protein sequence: CASSSWDEQYV.

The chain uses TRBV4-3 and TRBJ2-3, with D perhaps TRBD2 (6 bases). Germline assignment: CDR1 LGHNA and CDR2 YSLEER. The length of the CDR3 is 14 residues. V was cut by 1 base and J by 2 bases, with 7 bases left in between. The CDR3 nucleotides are TGCGCCAGCAGCCAAGGGAGGGACACAGATACGCAGTATTTT. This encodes CASSQGRDTDTQYF.

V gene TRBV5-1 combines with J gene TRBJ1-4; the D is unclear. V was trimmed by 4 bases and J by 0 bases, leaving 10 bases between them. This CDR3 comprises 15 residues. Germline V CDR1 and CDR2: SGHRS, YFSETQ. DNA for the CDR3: TGCGCCAGCAGCCCGGACGGAGCAACTAATGAAAAACTGTTTTTT. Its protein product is CASSPDGATNEKLFF.

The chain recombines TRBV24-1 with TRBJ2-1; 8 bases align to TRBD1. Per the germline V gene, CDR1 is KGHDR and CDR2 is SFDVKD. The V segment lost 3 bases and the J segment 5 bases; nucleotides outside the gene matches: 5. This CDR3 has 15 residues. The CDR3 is CATSDQQGAHNEQFF. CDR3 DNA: TGTGCCACCAGTGATCAGCAGGGGGCCCACAATGAGCAGTTCTTC.

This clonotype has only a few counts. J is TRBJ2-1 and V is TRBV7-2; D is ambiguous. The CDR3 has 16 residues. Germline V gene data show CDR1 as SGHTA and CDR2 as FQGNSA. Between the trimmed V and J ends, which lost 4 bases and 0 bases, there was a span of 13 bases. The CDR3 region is CASSSSRMGSYNEQFF. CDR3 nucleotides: TGTGCCAGCAGCTCCTCCCGCATGGGCTCCTACAATGAGCAGTTCTTC. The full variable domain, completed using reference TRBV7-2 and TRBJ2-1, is GAGVSQSPSNKVTEKGKDVELRCDPISGHTALYWYRQSLGQGLEFLIYFQGNSAPDKSGLPSDRFSAERTGGSVSTLTIQRTQQEDSAVYLCASSSSRMGSYNEQFFGPGTRLTVL.

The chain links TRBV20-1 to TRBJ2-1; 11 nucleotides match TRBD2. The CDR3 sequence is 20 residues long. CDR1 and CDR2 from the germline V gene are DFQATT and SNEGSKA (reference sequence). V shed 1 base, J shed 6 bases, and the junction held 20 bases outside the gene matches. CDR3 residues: CSARGSIGSGGASAFNEQFF. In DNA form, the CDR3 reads TGCAGTGCTAGAGGCAGTATTGGTAGCGGGGGGGCCTCGGCGTTCAATGAGCAGTTCTTC.

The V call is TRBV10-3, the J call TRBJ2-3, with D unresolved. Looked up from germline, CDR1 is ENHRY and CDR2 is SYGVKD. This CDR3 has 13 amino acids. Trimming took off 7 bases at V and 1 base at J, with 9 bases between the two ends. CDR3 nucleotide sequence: TGTGCCATCAAAAAGGGTGGCACAGATACGCAGTATTTT. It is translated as CAIKKGGTDTQYF.